This T cell receptor beta chain was recovered during a study of blood T cell repertoires in COVID-19. Whole-study context: Some COVID-19 samples were acute and others convalescent; all came from the United States, Italy and Spain. Nucleic acid was either cDNA or gDNA, and it came from T cells, B-cell-depleted T cells, or PBMCs.

Generated by immunoSEQ multiplex PCR, the TCRdb table keeps only in-frame clones and is missing some. The data show approximately 500,000 clones, approximately 85% seen once. V was clipped by 6 bases and J by 5 bases; unmatched bases: 13. The CDR3 has 15 residues. The sequence was collected from a human donor in a cohort sampled during active COVID-19. The rearrangement links TRBV23-1 to TRBJ2-7; 7 nucleotides match TRBD1. TRBV23-1 is flagged as an ORF with uncertain function. Sequences were obtained from peripheral blood. The CDR3 coding sequence is TGCGCCAGCAGAGCTCAGGGGACAGTTTCCCACGAGCAGTACTTC. It translates to CASRAQGTVSHEQYF.